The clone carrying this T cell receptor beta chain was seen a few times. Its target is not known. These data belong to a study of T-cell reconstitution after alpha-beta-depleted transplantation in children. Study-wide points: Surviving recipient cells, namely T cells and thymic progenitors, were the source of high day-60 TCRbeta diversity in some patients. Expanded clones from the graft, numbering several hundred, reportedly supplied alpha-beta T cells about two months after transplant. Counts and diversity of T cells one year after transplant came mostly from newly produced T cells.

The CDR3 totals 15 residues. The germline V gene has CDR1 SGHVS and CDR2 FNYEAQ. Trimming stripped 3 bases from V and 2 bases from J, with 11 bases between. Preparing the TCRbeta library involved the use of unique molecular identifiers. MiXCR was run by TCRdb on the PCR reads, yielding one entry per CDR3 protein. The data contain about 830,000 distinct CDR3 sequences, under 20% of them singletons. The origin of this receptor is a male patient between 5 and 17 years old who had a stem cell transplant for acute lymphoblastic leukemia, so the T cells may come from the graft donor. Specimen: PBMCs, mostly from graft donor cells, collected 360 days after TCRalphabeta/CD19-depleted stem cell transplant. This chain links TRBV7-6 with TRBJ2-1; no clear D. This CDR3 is CASSFIATPYNEQFF. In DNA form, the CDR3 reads TGTGCCAGCAGCTTTATAGCAACCCCCTACAATGAGCAGTTCTTC. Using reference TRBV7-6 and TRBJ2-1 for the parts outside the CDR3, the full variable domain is GAGVSQSPRYKVTKRGQDVALRCDPISGHVSLYWYRQALGQGPEFLTYFNYEAQQDKSGLPNDRFSAERPEGSISTLTIQRTEQRDSAMYRCASSFIATPYNEQFFGPGTRLTVL.